The 26 T cell receptor beta chains below were found in one sample sequenced in a study of cytomegalovirus exposure and HLA in healthy donors. Vbeta (60) and Jbeta (13) primers were used in the PCR. Clones were read by immunoSEQ multiplex PCR, and TCRdb kept only the in-frame ones, dropping some. Here the sample spans some 150,000 clones, approximately 82% being singletons. The sequencing input was PBMCs. These TCRs come from a young man in good health and CMV-seropositive.

The J gene is TRBJ1-2, the V gene TRBV6-5; D ambiguous. V was clipped by 6 bases and J by 3 bases, with 14 bases between them. CDR1 MNHEY and CDR2 SVGAGI come from the germline V gene. CDR3 length equals 14 residues. The DNA for the CDR3 is TGTGCCAGCAGGCCCACGGGGTTCTACTATGGCTACACCTTC. Amino acids: CASRPTGFYYGYTF.

The DNA for the CDR3 is TGCGCCAGCAGCAAGGGACAGGGAAGTACCGGGGAGCTGTTTTTT. Amino acid sequence: CASSKGQGSTGELFF. V usage is TRBV5-1 and J usage is TRBJ2-2, with TRBD1 identical over 9 bases. The V segment lost 4 bases and the J segment 5 bases; nucleotides outside the gene matches: 6. The CDR3 sequence is 15 residues long. Germline loops: CDR1 SGHRS, CDR2 YFSETQ.

V is TRBV5-1 and J is TRBJ2-5; TRBD2 agrees at 13 bases. From germline, CDR1 is SGHRS and CDR2 YFSETQ. V shed 2 bases and J 2 bases; nucleotides not matched to a gene: 6. The CDR3 contains 17 residues. CDR3 residues: CASSFGTSGTRQETQYF. The CDR3 DNA follows: TGCGCCAGCAGCTTCGGGACTAGCGGGACCCGACAAGAGACCCAGTACTTC. The whole variable domain, filled in from reference TRBV5-1 and TRBJ2-5, reads KAGVTQTPRYLIKTRGQQVTLSCSPISGHRSVSWYQQTPGQGLQFLFEYFSETQRNKGNFPGRFSGRQFSNSRSEMNVSTLELGDSALYLCASSFGTSGTRQETQYFGPGTRLLVL.

This clone was seen only once. The chain couples TRBV7-2 to TRBJ1-1, with D uncertain. Germline V gene sequence: CDR1 SGHTA, CDR2 FQGNSA. Trimming left V 1 base short and J 2 bases short, with 5 bases between. The CDR3 sequence is 13 residues long. The chain's CDR3 is CASSLGSNTEAFF. The CDR3, as DNA: TGTGCCAGCAGCTTAGGCAGTAACACTGAAGCTTTCTTT.

This clone was observed a handful of times. The V call is TRBV6-5, the J call TRBJ1-1; TRBD1 agrees at 9 bases. Germline trimming cut 8 bases from V and 2 bases from J; bases unmatched to any gene: 3. Per the germline V gene, CDR1 is MNHEY and CDR2 is SVGAGI. The length of the CDR3 is 13 residues. CDR3 coding DNA: TGTGCCAGCGGGACAGGGTACAACACTGAAGCTTTCTTT. The encoded protein is CASGTGYNTEAFF.

This clone was recorded only once. J is TRBJ1-4 and V is TRBV27; 7 nucleotides agree with TRBD1. J gave up 8 bases and V 5 bases, and 8 bases lay outside the gene matches. The CDR3 sequence is 14 residues long. Germline V gene sequence: CDR1 MNHEY, CDR2 SMNVEV (reference sequence). The CDR3 region has the DNA TGTGCCAGCAGTACCCTGACAGGGAACGAAAAACTGTTTTTT. Its translation: CASSTLTGNEKLFF.

This chain uses TRBV9 with TRBJ1-3, with 11 bases fitting TRBD1. In germline, CDR1 is SGDLS, CDR2 YYNGEE. With 0 bases clipped from V and 1 base from J, the junction kept 6 bases outside the gene matches. The CDR3 totals 18 residues. The CDR3 DNA reads TGTGCCAGCAGCGTAGCTGGGGGACAGGGGGTGTCTGGAAACACCATATATTTT. It is translated as CASSVAGGQGVSGNTIYF.

The chain combines TRBV7-9 with TRBJ2-1; a possible D gene is TRBD1 (5 bases). CDR3 length: 15 residues. V lost 3 bases and J lost 6, with 15 bases in between. Germline assignment: CDR1 SEHNR and CDR2 FQNEAQ (reference sequence). The CDR3: CASSFPLSGANEQFF. The CDR3 nucleotides read TGTGCCAGCAGCTTCCCTCTATCTGGGGCCAATGAGCAGTTCTTC.

The V and J genes are TRBV7-2 and TRBJ2-5; possibly TRBD1 for D (6 bases). The J call may be wrong; the DNA end is better matched by TRBJ2-7. The CDR3 has 16 amino acids. The V gene's germline CDR1 is SGHTA and CDR2 FQGNSA. CDR3 loop: CASSLVGGGISYEQYF. CDR3 in DNA: TGTGCCAGCAGCTTAGTTGGTGGGGGCATCTCCTACGAGCAGTACTTC.

The chain joins TRBV7-5 to TRBJ2-3; the table's D gene call, TRBD1, was not cross checked with the DNA. TRBV7-5 is an annotated pseudogene. The CDR3 is 15 residues long. In nucleotides, the CDR3 is TGTGCCAGAAGCCGGGGACAGGGAAGTACAGATACGCAGTATTTT. Translation: CARSRGQGSTDTQYF.

The gene calls are TRBV11-2 and TRBJ2-2, with TRBD2 matching over 9 bases. There are 15 residues in the CDR3. V trimming: 6 bases; J trimming: 6 bases; junction bases outside the gene matches: 8. The germline V gene encodes CDR1 SGHAT and CDR2 FQNNGV. Here the CDR3 reads CASRSGSGGSGELFF. In DNA form, the CDR3 reads TGTGCCAGCAGGTCCGGTAGCGGGGGATCCGGGGAGCTGTTTTTT. The entire variable domain, with the rest obtained from reference TRBV11-2 and TRBJ2-2, is as follows: EAGVAQSPRYKIIEKRQSVAFWCNPISGHATLYWYQQILGQGPKLLIQFQNNGVVDDSQLPKDRFSAERLKGVDSTLKIQPAKLEDSAVYLCASRSGSGGSGELFFGEGSRLTVL.

The chain couples TRBV4-1 to TRBJ1-1; D is unclear. The CDR3 has 11 residues. Germline loops: CDR1 MGHRA, CDR2 YSYEKL. Trimming took off 3 bases at V and 4 bases at J, with 3 bases between the two ends. The DNA for the CDR3 is TGCGCCAGCAGCCACGGCACTGAAGCTTTCTTT. As protein: CASSHGTEAFF.

The chain joins TRBV15 to TRBJ2-1; D possibly corresponds to TRBD2 (6 bases). V was trimmed by 3 bases and J by 4 bases, leaving 13 bases between them. CDR1 is LNHNV, CDR2 YYDKDF, per germline (reference sequence). The CDR3 is 15 residues long. CDR3 in DNA: TGTGCCACCAGCAGGGTTTTAGCGGAGTACAATGAGCAGTTCTTC. It codes for CATSRVLAEYNEQFF. The variable domain in full, with the rest retrieved from reference TRBV15 and TRBJ2-1, is DAMVIQNPRYQVTQFGKPVTLSCSQTLNHNVMYWYQQKSSQAPKLLFHYYDKDFNNEADTPDNFQSRRPNTSFCFLDIRSPGLGDTAMYLCATSRVLAEYNEQFFGPGTRLTVL.

The gene calls are TRBV29-1 and TRBJ1-1, with 11 nucleotides matching TRBD1. Germline CDR1 is SQVTM and CDR2 is ANQGSEA. The V gene end was trimmed by 4 bases and the J gene end by 2 bases; junction bases not matched to a gene: 9. The CDR3 extends over 16 amino acids. As DNA, the CDR3 is TGCAGCGTTGTAGGAGGGGACAGGGGGACTAACACTGAAGCTTTCTTT. This codes for CSVVGGDRGTNTEAFF.

In this sample, this clone turned up a few times. The chain combines TRBV5-1 with TRBJ2-2, with D possibly TRBD2 on 5 matching bases. V gave up 0 bases and J gave up 2 bases, with 8 bases separating them. CDR1 is SGHRS and CDR2 is YFSETQ in the germline V gene. The CDR3 extends over 15 amino acids. In DNA form, the CDR3 reads TGCGCCAGCAGCTTGGGAGGGCTAAACACCGGGGAGCTGTTTTTT. This encodes CASSLGGLNTGELFF.

The sample holds one count of this clone. The chain links TRBV9 to TRBJ2-1; no definite D call. Germline CDR1 and CDR2: SGDLS and YYNGEE. Deletions cut 4 bases from V and 4 bases from J, with 18 bases between. There are 16 residues in the CDR3. The CDR3 spells CASSLLGRATYNEQFF. CDR3 nucleotides: TGTGCCAGCAGCCTGCTAGGCAGAGCTACTTACAATGAGCAGTTCTTC.

The V gene is TRBV5-5, the J gene TRBJ1-1, with 8 bases lining up with TRBD1. The CDR3 is 13 amino acids. From germline, CDR1 is SGHKS and CDR2 YYEKEE (reference sequence). The ends lost 6 bases at V and 6 bases at J; junction bases unmatched: 7. The CDR3 loop is CASTQGVNSEAFF. The CDR3 coding sequence is TGTGCCAGCACACAGGGGGTCAATTCTGAAGCTTTCTTT.

The genes are TRBV12-5 and TRBJ2-1; perhaps TRBD1 as D (7 bases). In germline, CDR1 is LGHNT, CDR2 FRNRAP. The CDR3 totals 15 residues. Trimming pared 1 base from V and 2 bases from J, leaving 9 bases between. CDR3: CASGLGGTAYNEQFF. For the CDR3, the DNA is TGTGCTAGTGGTTTGGGCGGGACAGCCTACAATGAGCAGTTCTTC.

This chain uses TRBV10-2 with TRBJ1-1, with a weak D call TRBD1 (5 bases). The germline V and J ends were trimmed by 6 bases and 0 bases, with 11 bases remaining between them. In germline, CDR1 is WSHSY, CDR2 SAAADI. The CDR3 totals 14 residues. CDR3 in amino acids: CASRIGAVNTEAFF. The CDR3 DNA reads TGCGCCAGCAGAATAGGGGCCGTGAACACTGAAGCTTTCTTT.

The chain links TRBV7-9 to TRBJ2-2, with 10 bases lining up with TRBD1. The CDR3 loop spans 17 amino acids. V shed 5 bases, J shed 5 bases, and the junction held 11 bases outside the gene matches. The germline V gene encodes CDR1 SEHNR and CDR2 FQNEAQ (reference sequence). The CDR3 here is CASSRRQGAIPTGELFF. The CDR3 bases are TGTGCCAGCAGCCGTAGACAGGGGGCGATACCTACCGGGGAGCTGTTTTTT.

In nucleotides, the CDR3 is TGTGCCAGCAGCCCAGACAACTACGAGCAGTACTTC. As protein: CASSPDNYEQYF. The genes are TRBV7-9 and TRBJ2-7; no firm D call. From germline, CDR1 is SEHNR and CDR2 FQNEAQ (reference sequence). The CDR3 totals 12 residues. Trimming pared 5 bases from V and 3 bases from J, leaving 8 bases between.

The chain combines TRBV19 with TRBJ1-5; D is undetermined. V lost 3 bases to trimming and J lost 0 bases, with 9 bases between them. From germline, CDR1 is LNHDA and CDR2 SQIVND (reference sequence). CDR3 size: 15 residues. CDR3 protein: CASSMAGNSNQPQHF. CDR3 DNA: TGTGCCAGTAGTATGGCGGGGAATAGCAATCAGCCCCAGCATTTT. The full variable domain, rest sourced from reference TRBV19 and TRBJ1-5, is DGGITQSPKYLFRKEGQNVTLSCEQNLNHDAMYWYRQDPGQGLRLIYYSQIVNDFQKGDIAEGYSVSREKKESFPLTVTSAQKNPTAFYLCASSMAGNSNQPQHFGDGTRLSIL.

V is TRBV5-8 and J is TRBJ2-3, with TRBD2 identical over 10 bases. This CDR3 is built from 16 residues. Germline V gene lookup returns CDR1 SGHTS and CDR2 YDEGEE. V shed 4 bases and J 6 bases; nucleotides not matched to a gene: 11. CDR3 nucleotide sequence: TGTGCCAGCAGCAAAGGACTAGCGGAGAGTGTGGATACGCAGTATTTT. Amino acids: CASSKGLAESVDTQYF.

This chain links TRBV27 with TRBJ2-2; TRBD2 matches at 13 bases. Germline V gene sequence: CDR1 MNHEY, CDR2 SMNVEV (reference sequence). The CDR3 sequence is 17 residues long. With 6 bases clipped from V and 5 bases from J, the junction kept 9 bases outside the gene matches. The CDR3 sequence is CASSRGLAGVDTGELFF. CDR3 DNA sequence: TGTGCCAGCAGCCGCGGACTAGCGGGAGTAGATACCGGGGAGCTGTTTTTT.

The sample holds many counts of this clone. The chain is built from TRBV6-1 and TRBJ1-6; no reliable D call. The V end lost 4 bases, the J end lost 7 bases, and 8 bases lay between the germline ends. The CDR3 runs to 13 residues. Germline CDR1 and CDR2: MNHNS and SASEGT. The CDR3 loop is CASSVEGNSPLHF. The CDR3 bases are TGTGCCAGCAGTGTTGAGGGAAATTCACCCCTCCACTTT.

The V call is TRBV30, the J call TRBJ1-4, with a weak D call TRBD1 (6 bases). Germline values: CDR1 GTSNPN, CDR2 SVGIG (reference sequence). Trimming stripped 3 bases from V and 5 bases from J, with 13 bases between. The length of the CDR3 is 14 residues. Here the CDR3 reads CAWSSDSINEKLFF. The CDR3 DNA reads TGTGCCTGGAGCTCGGACAGCATAAATGAAAAACTGTTTTTT.